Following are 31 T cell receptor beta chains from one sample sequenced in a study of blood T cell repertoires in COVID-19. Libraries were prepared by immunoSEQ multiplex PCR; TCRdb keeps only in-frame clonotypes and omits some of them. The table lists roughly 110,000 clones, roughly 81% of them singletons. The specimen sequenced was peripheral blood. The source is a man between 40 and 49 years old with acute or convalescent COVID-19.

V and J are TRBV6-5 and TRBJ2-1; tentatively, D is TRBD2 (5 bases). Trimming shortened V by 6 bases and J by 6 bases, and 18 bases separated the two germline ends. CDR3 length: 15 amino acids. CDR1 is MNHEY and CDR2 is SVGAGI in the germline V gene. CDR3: CASRAGLGLGNEQFF. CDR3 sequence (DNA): TGTGCCAGCAGGGCCGGACTGGGCCTAGGCAATGAGCAGTTCTTC.

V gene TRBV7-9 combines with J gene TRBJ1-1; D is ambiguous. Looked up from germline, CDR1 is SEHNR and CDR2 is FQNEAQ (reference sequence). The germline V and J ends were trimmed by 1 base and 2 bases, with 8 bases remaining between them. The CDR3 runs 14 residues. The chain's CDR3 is CASSLVSRNTEAFF. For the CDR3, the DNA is TGTGCCAGCAGCTTAGTTTCCAGAAACACTGAAGCTTTCTTT.

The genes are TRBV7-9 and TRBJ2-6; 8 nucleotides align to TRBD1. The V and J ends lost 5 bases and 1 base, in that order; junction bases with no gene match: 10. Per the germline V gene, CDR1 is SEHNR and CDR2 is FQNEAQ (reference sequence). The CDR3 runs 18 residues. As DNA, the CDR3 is TGTGCCAGCAGCAAGGACAGGGCCGCAATTTCTGGGGCCAACGTCCTGACTTTC. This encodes CASSKDRAAISGANVLTF.

CDR3 in DNA: TGTGCCAGCAGTGAAGTTGGCAGGAGGACTGAAGCTTTCTTT. Amino acids: CASSEVGRRTEAFF. The V gene is TRBV2, the J gene TRBJ1-1, with unresolved D. V gave up 1 base and J gave up 5 bases, with 11 bases separating them. The CDR3 consists of 14 residues. Germline V gene data show CDR1 as SNHLY and CDR2 as FYNNEI.

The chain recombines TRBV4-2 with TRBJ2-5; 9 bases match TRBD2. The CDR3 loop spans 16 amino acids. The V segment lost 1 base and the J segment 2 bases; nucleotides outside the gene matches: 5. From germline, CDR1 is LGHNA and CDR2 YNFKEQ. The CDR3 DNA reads TGTGCCAGCAGCCAAGGGTCAGCGGGGGGACAAGAGACCCAGTACTTC. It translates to CASSQGSAGGQETQYF.

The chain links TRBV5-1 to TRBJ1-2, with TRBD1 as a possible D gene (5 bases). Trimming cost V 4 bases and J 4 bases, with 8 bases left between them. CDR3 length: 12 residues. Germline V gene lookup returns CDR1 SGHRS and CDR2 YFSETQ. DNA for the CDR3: TGCGCCAGCAGCGGGGCCTCCTATGGCTACACCTTC. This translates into CASSGASYGYTF.

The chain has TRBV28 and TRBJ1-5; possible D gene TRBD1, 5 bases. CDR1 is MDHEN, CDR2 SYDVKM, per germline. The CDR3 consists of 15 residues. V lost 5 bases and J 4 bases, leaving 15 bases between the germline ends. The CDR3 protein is CASSATGSRNQPQHF. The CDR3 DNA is TGTGCCAGCAGTGCTACAGGTAGTCGGAATCAGCCCCAGCATTTT.

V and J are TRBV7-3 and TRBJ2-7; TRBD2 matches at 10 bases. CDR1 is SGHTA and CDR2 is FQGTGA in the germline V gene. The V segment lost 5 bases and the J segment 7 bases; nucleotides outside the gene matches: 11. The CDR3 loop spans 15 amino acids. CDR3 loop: CASSLTSGALNEQYF. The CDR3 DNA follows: TGTGCCAGCAGCCTCACTAGCGGGGCTCTCAATGAGCAGTACTTC.

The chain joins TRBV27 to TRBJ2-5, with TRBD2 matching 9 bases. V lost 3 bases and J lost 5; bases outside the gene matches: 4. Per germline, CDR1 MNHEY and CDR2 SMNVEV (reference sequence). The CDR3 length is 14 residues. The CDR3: CASSFAGGVETQYF. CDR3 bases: TGTGCCAGCAGTTTTGCGGGAGGGGTGGAGACCCAGTACTTC.

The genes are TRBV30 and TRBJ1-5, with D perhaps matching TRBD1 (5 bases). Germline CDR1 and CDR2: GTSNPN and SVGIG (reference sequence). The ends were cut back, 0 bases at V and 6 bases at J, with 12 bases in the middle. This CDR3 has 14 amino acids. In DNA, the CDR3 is TGTGCCTGGAGTGTAGGAAGGGGCGGTCAGCCCCAGCATTTT. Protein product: CAWSVGRGGQPQHF.

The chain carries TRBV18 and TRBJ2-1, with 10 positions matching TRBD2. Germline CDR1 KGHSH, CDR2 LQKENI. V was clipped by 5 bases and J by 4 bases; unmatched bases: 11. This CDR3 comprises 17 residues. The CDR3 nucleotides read TGTGCCAGCTCAGGAGGGCTAGCGGGGGCCGGGTACAATGAGCAGTTCTTC. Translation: CASSGGLAGAGYNEQFF.

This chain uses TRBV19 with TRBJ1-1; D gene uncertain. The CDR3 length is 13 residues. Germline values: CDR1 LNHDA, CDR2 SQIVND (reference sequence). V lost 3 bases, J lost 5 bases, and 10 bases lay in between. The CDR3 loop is CASSMASWTEAFF. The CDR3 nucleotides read TGTGCCAGTAGTATGGCTTCGTGGACTGAAGCTTTCTTT.

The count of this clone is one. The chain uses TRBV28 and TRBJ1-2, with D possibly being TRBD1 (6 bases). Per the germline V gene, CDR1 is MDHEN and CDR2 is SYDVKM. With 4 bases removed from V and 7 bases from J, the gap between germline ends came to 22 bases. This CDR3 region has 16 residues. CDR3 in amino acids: CASSSPRPGDVGGYTF. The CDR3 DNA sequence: TGTGCCAGCAGTTCCCCACGTCCAGGGGATGTCGGTGGCTACACCTTC.

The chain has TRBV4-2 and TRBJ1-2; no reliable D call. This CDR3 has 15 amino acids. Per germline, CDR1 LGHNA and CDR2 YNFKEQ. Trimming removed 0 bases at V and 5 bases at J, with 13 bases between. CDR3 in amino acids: CASSQDQRHGYGYTF. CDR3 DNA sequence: TGTGCCAGCAGCCAAGATCAAAGGCACGGGTATGGCTACACCTTC.

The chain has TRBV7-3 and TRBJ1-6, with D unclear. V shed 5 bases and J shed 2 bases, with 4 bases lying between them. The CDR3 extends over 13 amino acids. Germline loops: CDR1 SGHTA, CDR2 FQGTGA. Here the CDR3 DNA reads TGTGCCAGCAGCCCTACCTATAATTCACCCCTCCACTTT. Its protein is CASSPTYNSPLHF.

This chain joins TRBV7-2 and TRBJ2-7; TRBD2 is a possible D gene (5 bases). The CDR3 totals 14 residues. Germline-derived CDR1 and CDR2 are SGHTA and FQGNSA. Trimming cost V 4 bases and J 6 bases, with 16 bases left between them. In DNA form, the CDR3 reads TGTGCCAGCAGCTCACGGACTCCAGTAGTCGAGCAGTACTTC. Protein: CASSSRTPVVEQYF. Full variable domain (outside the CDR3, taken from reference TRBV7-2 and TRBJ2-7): GAGVSQSPSNKVTEKGKDVELRCDPISGHTALYWYRQSLGQGLEFLIYFQGNSAPDKSGLPSDRFSAERTGGSVSTLTIQRTQQEDSAVYLCASSSRTPVVEQYFGPGTRLTVT.

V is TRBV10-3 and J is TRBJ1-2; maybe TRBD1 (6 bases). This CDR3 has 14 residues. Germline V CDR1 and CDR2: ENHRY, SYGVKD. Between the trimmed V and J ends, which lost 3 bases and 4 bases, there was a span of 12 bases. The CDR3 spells CAISDRGDVYGYTF. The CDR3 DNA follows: TGTGCCATCAGTGACAGGGGCGATGTCTATGGCTACACCTTC.

The CDR3 coding sequence is TGTGCCAGCACCCTGGGAGATGGGGTGGCACAGCCCCAGCATTTT. It is translated as CASTLGDGVAQPQHF. The J gene is TRBJ1-5, the V gene TRBV28; D is unresolved. V lost 7 bases to trimming and J lost 7 bases, with 20 bases between them. CDR3 length equals 15 residues. Germline V lookup: CDR1 MDHEN, CDR2 SYDVKM.

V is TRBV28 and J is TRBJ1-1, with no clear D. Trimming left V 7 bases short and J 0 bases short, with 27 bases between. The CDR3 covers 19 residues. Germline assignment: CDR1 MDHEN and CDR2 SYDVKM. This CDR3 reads CASTRLAGGWFYMNTEAFF. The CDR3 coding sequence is TGTGCCAGCACAAGACTGGCTGGAGGGTGGTTTTACATGAACACTGAAGCTTTCTTT.

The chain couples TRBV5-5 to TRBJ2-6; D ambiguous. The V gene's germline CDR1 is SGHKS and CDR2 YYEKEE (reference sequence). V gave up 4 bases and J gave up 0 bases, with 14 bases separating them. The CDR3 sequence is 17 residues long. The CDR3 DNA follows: TGTGCCAGCAGCCACGCGCGCGGAAGCTCTGGGGCCAACGTCCTGACTTTC. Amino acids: CASSHARGSSGANVLTF.

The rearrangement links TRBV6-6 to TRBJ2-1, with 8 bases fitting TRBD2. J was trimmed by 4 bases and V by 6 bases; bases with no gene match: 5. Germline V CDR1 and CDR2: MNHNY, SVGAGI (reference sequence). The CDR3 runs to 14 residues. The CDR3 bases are TGTGCCAGCAGCAAACTAGCGGAATACAATGAGCAGTTCTTC. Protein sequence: CASSKLAEYNEQFF.

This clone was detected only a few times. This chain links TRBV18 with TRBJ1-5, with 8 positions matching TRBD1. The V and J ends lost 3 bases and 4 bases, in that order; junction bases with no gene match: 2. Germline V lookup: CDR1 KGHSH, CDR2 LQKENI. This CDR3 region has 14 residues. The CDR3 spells CASSPRQGNQPQHF. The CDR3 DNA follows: TGTGCCAGCTCACCGAGACAGGGGAATCAGCCCCAGCATTTT.

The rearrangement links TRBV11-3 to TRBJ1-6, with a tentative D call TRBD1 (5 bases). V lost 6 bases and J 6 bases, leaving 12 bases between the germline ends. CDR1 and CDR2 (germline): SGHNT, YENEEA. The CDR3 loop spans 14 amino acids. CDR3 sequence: CASSLGPINSPLHF. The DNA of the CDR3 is TGTGCCAGCAGTTTGGGGCCTATTAATTCACCCCTCCACTTT. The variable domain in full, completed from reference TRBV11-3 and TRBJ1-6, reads EAGVVQSPRYKIIEKKQPVAFWCNPISGHNTLYWYLQNLGQGPELLIRYENEEAVDDSQLPKDRFSAERLKGVDSTLKIQPAELGDSAVYLCASSLGPINSPLHFGNGTRLTVT.

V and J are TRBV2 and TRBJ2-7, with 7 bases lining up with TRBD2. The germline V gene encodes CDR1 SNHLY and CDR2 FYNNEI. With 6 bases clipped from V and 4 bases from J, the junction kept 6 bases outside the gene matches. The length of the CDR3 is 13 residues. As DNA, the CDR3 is TGTGCCAGCAGCCGGGACGGGGGGTACGAGCAGTACTTC. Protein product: CASSRDGGYEQYF.

Here the CDR3 DNA reads TGCAGCGTTGCTTTTGGGGGCCTGAGCGCAGATACGCAGTATTTT. It yields the protein CSVAFGGLSADTQYF. The rearrangement joins TRBV29-1 to TRBJ2-3, with a weak D call TRBD1 (6 bases). The germline V and J ends were trimmed by 4 bases and 4 bases, with 18 bases remaining between them. Germline CDR1 and CDR2: SQVTM and ANQGSEA. The CDR3 covers 15 residues.

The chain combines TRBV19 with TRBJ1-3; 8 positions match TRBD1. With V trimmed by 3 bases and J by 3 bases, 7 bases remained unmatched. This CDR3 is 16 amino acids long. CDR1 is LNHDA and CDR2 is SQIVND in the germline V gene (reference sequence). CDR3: CASSIAGQGVGNTIYF. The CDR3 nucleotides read TGTGCCAGTAGTATTGCTGGACAGGGCGTTGGAAACACCATATATTTT. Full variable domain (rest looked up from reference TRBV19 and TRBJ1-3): DGGITQSPKYLFRKEGQNVTLSCEQNLNHDAMYWYRQDPGQGLRLIYYSQIVNDFQKGDIAEGYSVSREKKESFPLTVTSAQKNPTAFYLCASSIAGQGVGNTIYFGEGSWLTVV.

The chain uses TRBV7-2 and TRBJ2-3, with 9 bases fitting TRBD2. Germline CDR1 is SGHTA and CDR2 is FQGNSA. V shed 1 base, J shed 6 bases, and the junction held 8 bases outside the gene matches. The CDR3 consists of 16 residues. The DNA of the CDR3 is TGTGCCAGCAGCTTAGAATTAGCGGGAGTAGCGGATACGCAGTATTTT. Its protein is CASSLELAGVADTQYF.

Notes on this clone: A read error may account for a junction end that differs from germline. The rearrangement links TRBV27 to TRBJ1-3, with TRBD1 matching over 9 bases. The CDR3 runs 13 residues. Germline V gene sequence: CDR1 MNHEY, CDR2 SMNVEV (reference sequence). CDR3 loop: CASSLSAPRQGGF. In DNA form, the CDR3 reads TGTGCCAGCAGTTTATCGGCCCCCAGACAGGGGGGCTTT.

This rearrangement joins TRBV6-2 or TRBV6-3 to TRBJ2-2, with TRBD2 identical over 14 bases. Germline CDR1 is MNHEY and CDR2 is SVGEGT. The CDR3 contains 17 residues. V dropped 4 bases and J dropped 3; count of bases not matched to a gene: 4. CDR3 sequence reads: CASSSGTSGGHTGELFF. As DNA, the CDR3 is TGTGCCAGCAGTTCCGGGACTAGCGGGGGACACACCGGGGAGCTGTTTTTT.

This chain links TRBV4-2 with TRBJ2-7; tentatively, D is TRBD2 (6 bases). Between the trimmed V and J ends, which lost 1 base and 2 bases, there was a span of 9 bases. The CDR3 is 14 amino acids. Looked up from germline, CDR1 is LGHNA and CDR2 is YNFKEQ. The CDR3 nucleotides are TGTGCCAGCAGCCAAGGGGACTCGGCCTACGAGCAGTACTTC. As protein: CASSQGDSAYEQYF.

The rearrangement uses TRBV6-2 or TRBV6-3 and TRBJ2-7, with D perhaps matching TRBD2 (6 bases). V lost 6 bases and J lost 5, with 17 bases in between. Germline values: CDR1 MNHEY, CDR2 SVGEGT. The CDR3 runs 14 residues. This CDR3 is CASSMGGFSNEQYF. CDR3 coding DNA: TGTGCCAGCAGCATGGGAGGTTTTAGCAACGAGCAGTACTTC.